This section outlines one T cell receptor beta chain sequence together with its context. The antigen is unknown. Donors each gave around 2.6 ml of blood. The data derive from a study of monozygotic twins with inflammatory bowel disease. Overall study findings and caveats: Relative to healthy twins, IBD patients had fewer clonotypes in common with others, a gap that was especially apparent with disease activity.

Addition of UMIs with a 6-nucleotide sample barcode was achieved by template switching. TCRdb processed the 5' RACE reads again and assigns one entry to each CDR3 protein, with no DNA. The sample's table shows a few hundred thousand distinct CDR3 sequences. The CDR3 consists of 12 residues. Germline CDR1 GTSNPN, CDR2 SVGIG (reference sequence). The clonotype originates from a human donor with ulcerative colitis or Crohn's disease, or a healthy co-twin of an affected twin (not recorded which). The gene calls are TRBV30 and TRBJ1-2; TCRdb reports TRBD1, a call that lacks DNA to check it against. The sample consisted of blood. CDR3 protein: CAWSQGNYGYTF.